This T cell receptor beta chain was obtained from a study of OX40 agonist ivuxolimab in advanced cancers. Sequenced by immunoSEQ multiplex PCR; TCRdb stores in-frame clones only, minus some. The data show around 150,000 clones, just over 90% seen once. Germline CDR1 reads LNHNV; CDR2 reads YYDKDF (reference sequence). The length of the CDR3 is 15 residues. Trimming left V 6 bases short and J 0 bases short, with 11 bases between. The sequenced sample was CD4+ or CD8+ T cells sorted from blood, obtained in a trial of the OX40 agonist ivuxolimab. The TCR comes from an adult with an advanced solid tumor such as melanoma, head and neck, liver or kidney cancer. This sequence joins TRBV15 and TRBJ1-4; D ambiguous. CDR3 sequence: CATSFGSATNEKLFF. DNA for the CDR3: TGTGCCACCAGTTTCGGATCCGCAACTAATGAAAAACTGTTTTTT.